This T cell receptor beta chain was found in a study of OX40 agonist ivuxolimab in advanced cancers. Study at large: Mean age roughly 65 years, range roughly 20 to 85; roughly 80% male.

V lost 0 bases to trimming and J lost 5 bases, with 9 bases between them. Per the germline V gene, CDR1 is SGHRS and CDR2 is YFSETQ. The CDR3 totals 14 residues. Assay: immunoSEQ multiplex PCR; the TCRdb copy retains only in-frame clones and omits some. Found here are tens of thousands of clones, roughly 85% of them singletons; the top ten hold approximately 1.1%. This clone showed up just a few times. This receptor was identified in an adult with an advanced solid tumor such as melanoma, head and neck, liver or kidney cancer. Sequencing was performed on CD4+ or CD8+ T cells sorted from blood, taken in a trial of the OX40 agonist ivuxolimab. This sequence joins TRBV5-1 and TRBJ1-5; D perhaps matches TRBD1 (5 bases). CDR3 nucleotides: TGCGCCAGCAGCTTGGCGGGGGGGGATCAGCCCCAGCATTTT. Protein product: CASSLAGGDQPQHF.